Listed here are 6 T cell receptor beta chains from one sample, sequenced in a study of T cell responses to AZD1222 COVID-19 vaccine. Sequencing was performed with immunoSEQ multiplex PCR; in TCRdb, only in-frame clones are kept and a portion is missing. This table holds 55,000 to 90,000 clones, approximately 80% found once. The sample in question was peripheral blood, obtained on day 0 of AZD1222 vaccination. The source of these receptors is an adult in good health.

The chain links TRBV19 to TRBJ2-7; D gene unclear. Germline V gene sequence: CDR1 LNHDA, CDR2 SQIVND (reference sequence). The CDR3 extends over 14 amino acids. V lost 5 bases and J lost 0, with 11 bases in between. Here the CDR3 reads CASSPGLGSYEQYF. CDR3 coding DNA: TGTGCCAGTAGTCCAGGCCTGGGCTCCTACGAGCAGTACTTC.

V and J are TRBV19 and TRBJ1-1; the match to TRBD1 covers 8 bases. The CDR3 totals 15 residues. CDR1 and CDR2 from the germline V gene are LNHDA and SQIVND (reference sequence). The J segment lost 2 bases and the V segment lost 6 bases, leaving 8 bases of the junction unmatched. The CDR3 is CASRDGTGANTEAFF. Here the CDR3 DNA reads TGTGCCAGTAGGGACGGGACAGGAGCAAACACTGAAGCTTTCTTT.

The chain carries TRBV6-6 and TRBJ1-5, with 11 bases lining up with TRBD1. The length of the CDR3 is 14 residues. V was clipped by 8 bases and J by 6 bases; unmatched bases: 6. Germline V gene sequence: CDR1 MNHNY, CDR2 SVGAGI (reference sequence). The CDR3 DNA is TGTGCCAGCCGGGACAGGGGGGATGCTCAGCCCCAGCATTTT. Translating gives CASRDRGDAQPQHF.

This clone has just a few counts. The V call is TRBV9, the J call TRBJ1-6, with D uncertain. V lost 2 bases, J lost 5 bases, and 5 bases lay in between. Germline lookup yields CDR1 SGDLS and CDR2 YYNGEE. The CDR3 has 13 amino acids. CDR3 region: CASSVEDNSPLHF. For the CDR3, the DNA is TGTGCCAGCAGCGTTGAAGATAATTCACCCCTCCACTTT.

The gene calls are TRBV7-2 and TRBJ1-3; no reliable D call. The V end was cut by 2 bases, the J end by 1 base, with 12 bases between. The CDR3 spans 16 residues. Germline-derived CDR1 and CDR2 are SGHTA and FQGNSA. The CDR3, as DNA: TGTGCCAGCAGCTTAAATAGCGCGTCTTCTGGAAACACCATATATTTT. It yields the protein CASSLNSASSGNTIYF.

This sequence joins TRBV19 and TRBJ1-5; D gene uncertain. The CDR3 consists of 13 residues. CDR1 and CDR2 from the germline V gene are LNHDA and SQIVND (reference sequence). V was clipped by 9 bases and J by 4 bases, with 13 bases between them. CDR3 DNA: TGTGCCAGCACCGGCGGTCGAAATCAGCCCCAGCATTTT. Translation: CASTGGRNQPQHF.